This section outlines one T cell receptor (beta chain) sequence together with its context. As yet, its antigen is unknown. In germline, CDR1 is SGHDT, CDR2 YYEEEE. The CDR3 sequence is 18 residues long. Trimming left V 0 bases short and J 6 bases short, with 23 bases between. Using CD45RO/CCR7/CD25/CD127/CD95/CD27, CD4+ naive, central memory, regulatory and stem cell-like memory cells were sorted. The data were taken from a study of beta chain features in type 1 diabetes. Sequencing targeted expressed TCRB transcripts, as all isolated RNA had been reverse transcribed. The repertoire was sequenced with immunoSEQ multiplex PCR; TCRdb's copy has only in-frame clones and lacks some. The sample has around 500,000 clones; around 28% are singletons. General study results and limits: TCRB rearrangement may or may not be influenced by HLA type; here this remained unresolved.

The rearrangement joins TRBV5-6 to TRBJ2-3, with D unresolved. Source material: naive CD4+ T cells from blood. The sequence was collected from a man in his late teens or twenties in good health. Here the CDR3 DNA reads TGTGCCAGCAGCTTGGCCGGAAGGGATCCAGTTTCAGAGGATACGCAGTATTTT. As protein: CASSLAGRDPVSEDTQYF.